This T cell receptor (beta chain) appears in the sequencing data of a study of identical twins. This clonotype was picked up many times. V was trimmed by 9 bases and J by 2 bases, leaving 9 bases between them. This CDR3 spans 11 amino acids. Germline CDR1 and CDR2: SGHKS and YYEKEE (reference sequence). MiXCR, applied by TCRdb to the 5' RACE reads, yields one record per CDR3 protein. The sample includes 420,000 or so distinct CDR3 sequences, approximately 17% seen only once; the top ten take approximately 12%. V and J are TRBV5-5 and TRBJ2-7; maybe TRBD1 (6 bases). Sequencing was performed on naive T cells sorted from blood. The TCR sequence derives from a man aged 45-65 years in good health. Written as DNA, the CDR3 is TGTGCCACGGGACATACCTACGAGCAGTACTTC. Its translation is CATGHTYEQYF.